This is a list of T cell receptor beta chains from one sample in a study of cytomegalovirus exposure and HLA in healthy donors. Here immunoSEQ multiplex PCR was the method, and the copy in TCRdb shows in-frame clones only, minus some. The data contain fewer than 90,000 clones, roughly four fifths of them singletons. Sample: PBMCs. The receptors were gathered from a man under 40 in good health and CMV-seronegative. Each CDR3 is given with its conserved first and last residue. A D gene is named only where the DNA matches it firmly. Only part of the rows carry a size: once, few, many, or a class if the clone is expanded.

D: TRBD2
V: TRBV29-1
size: NA
J: TRBJ2-1
DNA: TGCAGCGGTTCTAGCGGGAGGGCAGTTGAGCAGTTCTTC
CDR3: CSGSSGRAVEQFF

D: TRBD1
V: TRBV2
size: NA
J: TRBJ1-4
DNA: TGTGCCAGCAGTGATTTTCCCCCGACCCGACAGGGGAGGAATGAAAAACTGTTTTTT
CDR3: CASSDFPPTRQGRNEKLFF

D: NA
V: TRBV10-3
size: NA
J: TRBJ2-1
DNA: TGTGCCATCAGTGAGTTCCCAAGAGGGCAGTCCTACAATGAGCAGTTCTTC
CDR3: CAISEFPRGQSYNEQFF

D: NA
V: TRBV4-2
size: few
J: TRBJ2-1
DNA: TGTGCCAGCAGCCAAGATGGGCGGGGTTACAATGAGCAGTTCTTC
CDR3: CASSQDGRGYNEQFF

D: TRBD2
V: TRBV7-2
size: few
J: TRBJ2-3
DNA: TGTGCCAGCAGCTTATCCACGACTAGCGATGCAGATACGCAGTATTTT
CDR3: CASSLSTTSDADTQYF

D: NA
V: TRBV11-2
size: NA
J: TRBJ2-1
DNA: TGTGCCAGCAGTACAGACAGCTACAATGAGCAGTTCTTC
CDR3: CASSTDSYNEQFF

D: NA
V: TRBV2
size: NA
J: TRBJ2-1
DNA: TGTGCCAGCAGTGACGGGTATGAGCAGTTCTTC
CDR3: CASSDGYEQFF

D: TRBD1
V: TRBV6-5
size: NA
J: TRBJ2-7
DNA: TGTGCCAGCAAGCCGGGACAGGGGGTTTACGAGCAGTACTTC
CDR3: CASKPGQGVYEQYF

D: TRBD1
V: TRBV19
size: NA
J: TRBJ1-6
DNA: TGTGCCAGTAGTCAAAAACCGACAGGGTGGAATTCACCCCTCCACTTT
CDR3: CASSQKPTGWNSPLHF

D: TRBD1
V: TRBV10-3
size: few
J: TRBJ2-7
DNA: TGTGCCATCTCTTTGTTGGGGGACAGGGATTACGAGCAGTACTTC
CDR3: CAISLLGDRDYEQYF

D: NA
V: TRBV7-8
size: NA
J: TRBJ1-5
DNA: TGTGCCAGCAGCTTATCCTCCCAGGGAAATCAGCCCCAGCATTTT
CDR3: CASSLSSQGNQPQHF

D: TRBD2
V: TRBV28
size: NA
J: TRBJ2-7
DNA: TGTGCCAGCAGTTTAACTAGCGGGGCTTCGATCTCCTACGAGCAGTACTTC
CDR3: CASSLTSGASISYEQYF

D: TRBD2
V: TRBV27
size: NA
J: TRBJ2-7
DNA: TGTGCCAGCAGTTTAAGGGAGGGTGGAGACGAGCAGTACTTC
CDR3: CASSLREGGDEQYF

D: TRBD2
V: TRBV28
size: NA
J: TRBJ2-1
DNA: TGTGCCAGCAGTTTAGAGGCTAGCGGGAGGGGTAATGAGCAGTTCTTC
CDR3: CASSLEASGRGNEQFF

D: NA
V: TRBV28
size: NA
J: TRBJ1-5
DNA: TGTGCCAGCTCAGGGCAGGGCGACGATTACGATCAGCCCCAGCATTTT
CDR3: CASSGQGDDYDQPQHF

D: TRBD2
V: TRBV5-1
size: NA
J: TRBJ2-7
DNA: TGCGCCAGCAGCTTGGTGGCTAGCGGGGTGATCCCCTACGAGCAGTACTTC
CDR3: CASSLVASGVIPYEQYF

D: TRBD1
V: TRBV5-6
size: NA
J: TRBJ1-2
DNA: TGTGCCAGCAGCCAAGGGACAGGGGGTTACTATGGCTACACCTTC
CDR3: CASSQGTGGYYGYTF

D: NA
V: TRBV5-4
size: NA
J: TRBJ2-2
DNA: TGTGCCAGCAGCGTTCCGGGTGCCGGGGAGCTGTTTTTT
CDR3: CASSVPGAGELFF

D: NA
V: TRBV25-1
size: NA
J: TRBJ2-7
DNA: TGTGCCAGCAGTGACCCTAGTTACTACGAGCAATACTTC
CDR3: CASSDPSYYEQYF

D: NA
V: TRBV6-5
size: NA
J: TRBJ1-3
DNA: TGTGCCAGCCAGGGAGGGTGGACTGGAAACACCATATATTTT
CDR3: CASQGGWTGNTIYF

D: TRBD2
V: TRBV7-7
size: NA
J: TRBJ2-5
DNA: TGTGCTAGCAGCGTCGGGACTAGCGGGAGGGTCCAAGAGACCCAGTACTTC
CDR3: CASSVGTSGRVQETQYF

D: NA
V: TRBV5-1
size: few
J: TRBJ2-5
DNA: TGCGCCAGCAGTGACGGAGTTCAAGAGACCCAGTACTTC
CDR3: CASSDGVQETQYF

D: TRBD1
V: TRBV11-2
size: NA
J: TRBJ1-3
DNA: TGTGCCAGCAGCTTAGAGTCGGGACAGGGGGCTGGAAACACCATATATTTT
CDR3: CASSLESGQGAGNTIYF

D: TRBD1
V: TRBV14
size: NA
J: TRBJ2-7
DNA: TGTGCCAGCAGCCAAGGACAGGGGAACGGCGAGCAGTACTTC
CDR3: CASSQGQGNGEQYF

D: NA
V: TRBV5-1
size: NA
J: TRBJ1-1
DNA: TGCGCCAGCAGCTTGGAGCCAGGGGCTGAAGCTTTCTTT
CDR3: CASSLEPGAEAFF

D: NA
V: TRBV28
size: few
J: TRBJ2-7
DNA: TGTGCCAGCAGTTCAAGGGGTTACGAGCAGTACTTC
CDR3: CASSSRGYEQYF

D: NA
V: TRBV10-3
size: NA
J: TRBJ1-6
DNA: TGTGCCATCAGTGAGTCGGATCTCCGGGGACTGAGTCATTCACCCCTCCACTTT
CDR3: CAISESDLRGLSHSPLHF

D: NA
V: TRBV5-1
size: NA
J: TRBJ1-1
DNA: TGCGCCAGCAGCTTGGTGGCAAACACTGAAGCTTTCTTT
CDR3: CASSLVANTEAFF

D: NA
V: TRBV7-9
size: NA
J: TRBJ1-2
DNA: TGTGCCAGCAGCCCCCGGGGGGCCGGTAATGGCTACACCTTC
CDR3: CASSPRGAGNGYTF

D: TRBD1
V: TRBV30
size: few
J: TRBJ1-2
DNA: TGTGCCTGGAGTGGGACAGGGTTTAACTATGGCTACACCTTC
CDR3: CAWSGTGFNYGYTF

D: NA
V: TRBV27
size: NA
J: TRBJ2-1
DNA: TGTGCCAGCAGTTTAGGGCCGCCTGAGCAGTTCTTC
CDR3: CASSLGPPEQFF

D: TRBD2
V: TRBV6-5
size: NA
J: TRBJ2-1
DNA: TGTGCCAGCAGACAGGGACTAGGCTTCTACAATGAGCAGTTCTTC
CDR3: CASRQGLGFYNEQFF

D: NA
V: TRBV5-4
size: once
J: TRBJ2-1
DNA: TGTGCCAGCAGCTTGCTAACCGCAAATGAGCAGTTCTTC
CDR3: CASSLLTANEQFF

D: TRBD1
V: TRBV10-3
size: NA
J: TRBJ1-2
DNA: TGTGCCATCAGTGAGTTTGGAGGACAGGGTGATGGCTACACCTTC
CDR3: CAISEFGGQGDGYTF

D: NA
V: TRBV10-3
size: NA
J: TRBJ1-5
DNA: TGTGCCATCAGTGAAGAGGGATCCCAGCCCCAGCATTTT
CDR3: CAISEEGSQPQHF

D: NA
V: TRBV7-9
size: NA
J: TRBJ2-7
DNA: TGTGCCAGCAGCCCGGGGGACAGCTCCTACGAGCAGTACTTC
CDR3: CASSPGDSSYEQYF

D: NA
V: TRBV6-5
size: NA
J: TRBJ1-2
DNA: TGTGCCAGCAGTTACTCCGCACCGCGAGACTATGGCTACACCTTC
CDR3: CASSYSAPRDYGYTF

D: TRBD2
V: TRBV28
size: NA
J: TRBJ2-7
DNA: TGTGCCAGCTCTTCGGGGACTAGCCTCTCCTACGAGCAGTACTTC
CDR3: CASSSGTSLSYEQYF

D: NA
V: TRBV13
size: NA
J: TRBJ1-4
DNA: TGTGCCAGCAGCCCCCAGGGGTTGACTAATGAAAAACTGTTTTTT
CDR3: CASSPQGLTNEKLFF

D: NA
V: TRBV10-3
size: NA
J: TRBJ2-1
DNA: TGTGCCATCAGTGAGTCGATGGCGGGATCCTACAATGAGCAGTTCTTC
CDR3: CAISESMAGSYNEQFF

D: NA
V: TRBV19
size: NA
J: TRBJ1-1
DNA: TGTGCCAGTAGTATCTCCTCCGGGTCACCGAAAGCTTTCTTT
CDR3: CASSISSGSPKAFF

D: NA
V: TRBV5-1
size: NA
J: TRBJ2-5
DNA: TGCGCCAGCAGCTACACCGGGGGTACGATTCAAGAGACCCAGTACTTC
CDR3: CASSYTGGTIQETQYF

D: NA
V: TRBV28
size: NA
J: TRBJ2-1
DNA: TGTGCCAGCAGCCCCAGTTTATTCTGGAGCAATGAGCAGTTCTTC
CDR3: CASSPSLFWSNEQFF

D: NA
V: TRBV30
size: NA
J: TRBJ2-3
DNA: TGTGCCTGGAGTGCGGTGACAGATACGCAGTATTTT
CDR3: CAWSAVTDTQYF

D: TRBD1
V: TRBV30
size: NA
J: TRBJ1-6
DNA: TGTGCCTGGAGTAAAAGGACAGGAGCATACAACTCCTATAATTCACCCCTCCACTTT
CDR3: CAWSKRTGAYNSYNSPLHF

D: TRBD2
V: TRBV19
size: once
J: TRBJ2-7
DNA: TGTGCCAGTAGTATAGGGCTAGCGGGAGGGCTAGAAGAGCAGTACTTC
CDR3: CASSIGLAGGLEEQYF

D: TRBD2
V: TRBV6-6
size: NA
J: TRBJ2-3
DNA: TGTGCCAGCACCCTCGGGACTAGCGGGAGAGATACGCAGTATTTT
CDR3: CASTLGTSGRDTQYF

D: NA
V: TRBV7-2
size: NA
J: TRBJ1-2
DNA: TGTGCCAGCAGTCTGCGGGAACGAGGAGGCTACACCTTC
CDR3: CASSLRERGGYTF

D: NA
V: TRBV29-1
size: once
J: TRBJ1-3
DNA: TGCAGCGTTTCGGGCAGGGGAATTGGAAACACCATATATTTT
CDR3: CSVSGRGIGNTIYF

D: NA
V: TRBV27
size: NA
J: TRBJ1-1
DNA: TGTGCCACCAGAAGGCCGGGACAGAACACTGAAGCTTTCTTT
CDR3: CATRRPGQNTEAFF

D: TRBD1
V: TRBV4-1
size: NA
J: TRBJ2-1
DNA: TGCGCCAGCAGCCAACAATGGACAGGGGGAGTTGCGGATGAGCAGTTCTTC
CDR3: CASSQQWTGGVADEQFF

D: NA
V: TRBV6-4
size: NA
J: TRBJ2-1
DNA: TGTGCCAGTAGTCGGGAAGGCGACTCCTACAATGAGCAGTTCTTC
CDR3: CASSREGDSYNEQFF

D: NA
V: TRBV6-5
size: NA
J: TRBJ2-1
DNA: TGTGCCAGCAGTTACTCGCTCGCGGGTGAGCAGTTCTTC
CDR3: CASSYSLAGEQFF